This passage covers 9 T cell receptor beta chains from one sample sequenced in a study of cytomegalovirus exposure and HLA in healthy donors. The PCR made use of 60 Vbeta and 13 Jbeta primers. The data were produced by immunoSEQ multiplex PCR, yet TCRdb's version contains in-frame clones alone and is incomplete. Of 150,000 to 200,000 clones listed, 77% are singletons. The sequenced sample consisted of PBMCs. The receptor set was obtained from a man aged 45-65 years in good health and CMV-seropositive.

Turning to this clone: Without the conserved terminal phenylalanine or tryptophan, this CDR3 likely stems from a read error. The rearrangement joins TRBV7-6 to TRBJ1-1; D possibly corresponds to TRBD1 (6 bases). V was cut by 5 bases and J by 3 bases, with 19 bases left in between. CDR1 is SGHVS and CDR2 is FNYEAQ in the germline V gene. The CDR3 covers 16 residues. CDR3 nucleotide sequence: TGTGCCAGCAGCGGGATGACAGGTCCGTCTGACACTGAAGCTTTCCTT. This translates into CASSGMTGPSDTEAFL.

The V gene is TRBV5-1, the J gene TRBJ2-5, with 9 bases lining up with TRBD1. Trimming at V came to 3 bases and at J to 4 bases, leaving 4 bases not matched to a gene. This CDR3 contains 14 residues. Germline values: CDR1 SGHRS, CDR2 YFSETQ. CDR3 in amino acids: CASSWGQGGETQYF. The CDR3 region has the DNA TGCGCCAGCAGCTGGGGACAGGGAGGAGAGACCCAGTACTTC.

The CDR3 protein is CASSTLGGAGSEAFF. CDR3 DNA sequence: TGTGCCAGCAGCACCCTAGGGGGCGCCGGGTCTGAAGCTTTCTTT. The chain links TRBV9 to TRBJ1-1, with 7 bases fitting TRBD1. CDR3 size: 15 residues. Trimming removed 4 bases from V and 6 bases from J; junction bases left unmatched: 12. Germline CDR1 is SGDLS and CDR2 is YYNGEE.

This chain's CDR3 is CASSPRTGLNTEAFF. Here the CDR3 DNA reads TGTGCCAGCAGCCCCCGAACAGGGTTGAACACTGAAGCTTTCTTT. The J gene is TRBJ1-1, the V gene TRBV7-2; D perhaps matches TRBD1 (6 bases). Between the trimmed V and J ends, which lost 5 bases and 0 bases, there was a span of 13 bases. Germline-derived CDR1 and CDR2 are SGHTA and FQGNSA. The CDR3 has 15 residues. The full variable domain, its missing parts supplied by reference TRBV7-2 and TRBJ1-1, is GAGVSQSPSNKVTEKGKDVELRCDPISGHTALYWYRQSLGQGLEFLIYFQGNSAPDKSGLPSDRFSAERTGGSVSTLTIQRTQQEDSAVYLCASSPRTGLNTEAFFGQGTRLTVV.

The V call is TRBV2, the J call TRBJ2-5; the D gene is possibly TRBD1 (6 bases). CDR3 size: 15 residues. V lost 6 bases and J lost 5, with 19 bases in between. CDR1 and CDR2 from the germline V gene are SNHLY and FYNNEI. DNA of the CDR3: TGTGCCAGCAGGGTTACCGGCCTTACAGGGGAGACCCAGTACTTC. It codes for CASRVTGLTGETQYF.

The chain is built from TRBV7-9 and TRBJ2-7; 7 positions match TRBD1. With V trimmed by 4 bases and J by 4 bases, 16 bases remained unmatched. The CDR3 is 17 residues long. Germline V gene lookup returns CDR1 SEHNR and CDR2 FQNEAQ (reference sequence). CDR3 nucleotides: TGTGCCAGCAGCTCCCCTCGGGACAGCTCGGGATTTTACGAGCAGTACTTC. Its translation: CASSSPRDSSGFYEQYF.

The chain recombines TRBV5-6 with TRBJ1-5; a possible D gene is TRBD1 (6 bases). The ends were cut back, 1 base at V and 0 bases at J, with 8 bases in the middle. Per the germline V gene, CDR1 is SGHDT and CDR2 is YYEEEE. This CDR3 region has 15 residues. Written as DNA, the CDR3 is TGTGCCAGCAGCTTGTTGGGGGCTAGCAATCAGCCCCAGCATTTT. Protein: CASSLLGASNQPQHF.

This chain connects TRBV28 to TRBJ1-1, with unresolved D. CDR1 MDHEN and CDR2 SYDVKM come from the germline V gene. CDR3 length: 15 amino acids. V shed 1 base and J shed 5 bases, with 14 bases lying between them. The CDR3 bases are TGTGCCAGCAGTTTATTGGTTACTCACCGTACTGAAGCTTTCTTT. Its translation: CASSLLVTHRTEAFF.

The V gene is TRBV29-1, the J gene TRBJ2-7, with D perhaps TRBD2 (6 bases). This CDR3 has 11 residues. Looked up from germline, CDR1 is SQVTM and CDR2 is ANQGSEA. V was cut by 1 base and J by 7 bases, with 8 bases left in between. CDR3 protein: CSVEVADEQYF. In DNA form, the CDR3 reads TGCAGCGTTGAAGTAGCGGATGAGCAGTACTTC.